The source of this T cell receptor beta chain is a study of cytomegalovirus exposure and HLA in healthy donors. Remarks on this clone: What it recognizes is unknown.

General study results and limits: In a later analysis, specific HLA alleles were associated with around 17,000 TCR beta sequences at a 0.05 false discovery rate. When analyzed later, a missense DCLRE1C variant was found to be linked to TCR beta V- and J-gene trimming.

13 Jbeta primers and 60 Vbeta primers were used for the PCR. Here immunoSEQ multiplex PCR was the method, and the copy in TCRdb shows in-frame clones only, minus some. The sample lists approximately 150,000 clones; approximately 79% were seen once. This receptor was obtained from a man between 50 and 59 years old in good health and CMV-seropositive. Input material: PBMCs.

The CDR3 DNA is TGTGCCAGCAGCAACATGACAGGGGGGGATGGCAATCAGCCCCAGCATTTT. It encodes CASSNMTGGDGNQPQHF. The J gene is TRBJ1-5, the V gene TRBV21-1; no DNA check was done on the table's D call, TRBD1. TRBV21-1 is termed a pseudogene. CDR3 length: 17 residues.